The T cell receptor beta chain under discussion was sequenced for a study of shared clonotypes between healthy human individuals (dated by TCRdb to about 2020). Regarding the complete study: The cohort included three men and a couple of women between 18 and 49 years of age. For each donor, three plates each were used for CD4 naive and CD4 memory, two plates were used for CD8 naive, and one plate was used for CD8 memory. The study deeply sequenced blood TCR repertoires of five healthy adults to estimate repertoire size and the extent of clonotype sharing between individuals. Different laboratories and diverse techniques were used to prepare libraries and sequence TCR repertoires, to increase sequencing depth and limit assay-specific biases. Leukapheresis yielded between about 0.85 and 10 billion PBMCs per donor.

General findings and caveats noted by the study authors: Because the study included only a small number of donors, the genetic and exposure-history diversity represented was limited. Naive subsets generally had larger estimated clonotype richness than memory subsets did. Only blood was sampled, and tissue TCR repertoires likely differ from those in blood. Pairwise subsampling led to the expectation that sequencing depth would affect the degree of clonotype sharing among donors. Incomplete sequencing was indicated by rarefaction of sorted-subset datasets, despite the large sequencing depth. Compared with non-shared clonotypes, clonotypes shared by all four sorted-subset donors had higher generation probabilities. Sharing across a few donors was observed for around 4.8% of naive CD4, 3% to 3.5% of naive CD8, roughly 2.3% of memory CD4, and about 0.39% of memory CD8 clonotypes.

For the CD8 naive samples, CD45RO-negative cells were positively selected for CCR7, yielding a CD45RA+CCR7+ population from which TemRA cells were excluded. The donors were healthy, HIV-negative adults with no recently reported acute infections or vaccinations. All donors were Caucasian adults living in Nashville, Tennessee, USA. After blood collection by leukapheresis, PBMCs were isolated using Ficoll-Histopaque density gradient centrifugation and then cryopreserved in the vapor phase of liquid nitrogen. Purity and quantity of every magnetically sorted T cell population were checked by analytical flow cytometry. Genomic DNA was isolated from every sorted fraction and measured by UV absorbance on a Nanodrop 2000c. Using the deep immunoSEQ assay, TCR CDR3 regions were amplified from genomic DNA by multiplex PCR. Genomic DNA extracted from each cell subset was distributed evenly over all wells of several immunoSEQ 96-well plates, and each plate served as one replicate. For sorted subsets, each replicate PCR was loaded with 200 ng genomic DNA, equivalent to approximately 27,000 T cell genomes. The purified libraries were quantified using a Qubit 3.0 fluorometer, sized with a Bioanalyzer 2100, and then quantified again using the KAPA Library Quantification kit. A separate single-read 150-cycle Illumina NextSeq 550 flow cell was used to sequence each immunoSEQ 96-well plate. The authors' pipeline ran thus. Because the immunoSEQ output held only junctional sequences and lacked quality scores, the filtering could not match the filtering applied to full-length reads. Sequences were annotated with PyIR, a Python wrapper for IgBLAST v1.9, and V/J genes and CDR3 were assigned using IMGT germline references. Reads were removed for weak V/J assignments (E-value above 1e-6), missing CDR3, stop codons, out-of-frame junctions, or ambiguous translated residues. V3J clonotypes were defined as sequences sharing an identical inferred V gene, J gene, and CDR3 amino acid sequence. Percentage overlap between repertoires was computed as shared unique clonotypes divided by the size of the smaller repertoire. Richness of each repertoire was evaluated using RTK rarefaction, the Chao1 estimator, and Recon v2.1 estimates of unobserved clonotypes. OLGA was used to compute generation probabilities for all TCRbeta clonotypes that the gDNA method yielded from four donors. TCRdb took this table from immuneACCESS and kept in-frame rearrangements with V and J called. Such tables lack part of the clones; where checked against another copy, unresolved V genes explain under half of the gap, and the rest is unexplained. D and trimming come from the DNA, and the V and J calls and clone size come from that table. The sample includes some 2 million clones, with 85% to 95% observed a single time. The ten most abundant clones make up around 1.2% of the sample.

CDR1 and CDR2 were assigned from the germline V gene as SGDLS and YYNGEE. Trimming removed 0 bases from V and 3 bases from J, leaving 11 bases between the germline ends. The CDR3 starts with the cysteine, ends with the phenylalanine, and has 15 residues. Left in the record is the CDR3 DNA by itself, 45 bases read in frame from the first base. About this clone: What antigen it recognizes has not been identified. Base quality data are lacking; no much larger clone is found one base away. The identical CDR3 is also encoded by other nucleotide sequences in the sample.

The V and J genes are TRBV9 and TRBJ2-3, with TRBD1 as a weak D call on 5 bases. This receptor was taken from a man aged 18 to 29 in good health. Input material: naive CD8+ T cells sorted from blood. The cell subset or site label on this specimen signifies: CD45RA+CCR7+. The nucleotide sequence is TGTGCCAGCAGCGTAGAGGGGCTGGGGACAGATACGCAGTATTTT. Its protein product is CASSVEGLGTDTQYF.